This T cell receptor (beta chain) was observed in a study of cytomegalovirus exposure and HLA in healthy donors (dated by TCRdb to 2016 to 2017). Concerning the study at large: A later analysis indicated that the 130 or so validation repertoires were generated on the platform also employed for the 700 or so repertoires of the first cohort. The study aimed to test whether cataloging public T cell receptors could reveal signatures of past pathogen exposure. A separate validation cohort of roughly 130 different subjects was used in addition to the roughly 640-subject first cohort. To predict cytomegalovirus infection status, the study combined high-throughput TCR immunosequencing, statistical association of individual TCRs with disease status, and machine learning.

Study-wide findings and limitations: In vitro tests confirmed that a few of the cytomegalovirus-associated TCR beta chains recognize cytomegalovirus antigens. The classifier was reported to diagnose cytomegalovirus status with high specificity and sensitivity in both the original and validation cohorts. The validation cohort had no HLA typing available for a later analysis, so co-occurrence within that cohort was assessed over all 110 or so repertoires. Across donors, most TCR sequences were observed very rarely, whereas some public TCRs were present in many individuals. In the study, some 160 TCR beta chains were listed as associated with cytomegalovirus. Subsequent analysis determined that TCRs grouped into clusters in the first cohort also showed a tendency toward co-occurrence across the roughly 130 validation repertoires, and 85% to 95% of cluster scores exceeded 0. The authors suggested that the approach could potentially be generalized to other disease states and immunological phenotypes.

Donors formed part of the validation cohort, which comprised about 130 subjects and was distinct from the first cohort of fewer than 750 subjects. V is cut back by 2 bases and J by 0 bases, with 5 bases in the junction unmatched. In the germline V gene, CDR1 corresponds to SGDLS and CDR2 to YYNGEE. The cysteine opens and the phenylalanine closes a CDR3 of 15 amino acids. The DNA shown is the 45-base CDR3, in frame from base 1. With regard to this clone: Its antigen remains unidentified. The input lacks base qualities; no much larger clone sits a single base away.

The receptor library was made with the immunoSEQ multiplex PCR assay. The study's processing was this. A statistical classification framework was built for diagnosing cytomegalovirus status from the catalog of TCR beta chain sequences. TCRdb obtained this table from immuneACCESS and retained in-frame rearrangements with V and J assigned. These tables miss some clones; where compared with another copy, unresolved V genes account for less than half of the shortfall, and the remainder is unexplained. The V and J calls and clone size were taken over from that table, and D and trimming were inferred from the DNA. The sample data list tens of thousands of clones, and around 97% of these were observed just once. In total, the top ten clones hold over 2% of the sample.

The material sequenced was PBMCs. The sequence came from a young man in good health and CMV-seronegative. The chain is assembled from TRBV9 and TRBJ2-7, with 7 bases in between that match TRBD1. This receptor has the CDR3 CASSVEGDSSYEQYF. The DNA sequence is as follows: TGTGCCAGCAGCGTCGAAGGGGACAGCTCCTACGAGCAGTACTTC.